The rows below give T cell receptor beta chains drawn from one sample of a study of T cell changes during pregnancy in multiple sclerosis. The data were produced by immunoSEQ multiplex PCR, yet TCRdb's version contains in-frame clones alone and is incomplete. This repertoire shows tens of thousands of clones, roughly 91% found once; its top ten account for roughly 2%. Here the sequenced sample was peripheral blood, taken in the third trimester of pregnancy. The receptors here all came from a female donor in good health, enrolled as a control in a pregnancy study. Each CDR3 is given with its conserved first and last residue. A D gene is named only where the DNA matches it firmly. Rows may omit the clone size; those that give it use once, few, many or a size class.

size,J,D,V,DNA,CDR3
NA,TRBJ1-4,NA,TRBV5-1,TGCGCCAGCAGCTTGGGTTTGCGGATGGGGACTCTGTTTTTT,CASSLGLRMGTLFF
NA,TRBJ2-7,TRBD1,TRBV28,TGTGCCAGCAGCCCCCTCGGACAGGGTAGTGGCGAGCAGTACTTC,CASSPLGQGSGEQYF
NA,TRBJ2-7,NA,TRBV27,TGTGCCAGCAGTTTATCGAGGGGGCGCGGGGCCTACGAGCAGTACTTC,CASSLSRGRGAYEQYF
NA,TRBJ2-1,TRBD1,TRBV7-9,TGTGCCATTCCTGGAGACAGGGGGTTGGATGAGCAGTTCTTC,CAIPGDRGLDEQFF
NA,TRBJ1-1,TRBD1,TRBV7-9,TGTGCCAGCAGATTGGGACAGGGAAAGGGGAACACTGAAGCTTTCTTT,CASRLGQGKGNTEAFF
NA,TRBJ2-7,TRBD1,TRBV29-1,TGCAGCGTCTGGGACAGTGGAAGCTACGAGCAGTACTTC,CSVWDSGSYEQYF
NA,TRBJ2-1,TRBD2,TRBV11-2,TGTGCCAGCAGCCTAGCGGGACTAGCGGGAGGAATGGGGCAGTTCTTC,CASSLAGLAGGMGQFF
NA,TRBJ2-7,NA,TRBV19,TGTGCCAGTAGTACCAGGGGTTACGAGCAGTACTTC,CASSTRGYEQYF
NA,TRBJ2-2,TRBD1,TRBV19,TGTGCCAGTAGAAGCGGACAGGGGAACACCGGGGAGCTGTTTTTT,CASRSGQGNTGELFF
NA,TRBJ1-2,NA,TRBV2,TGTGCCAGCCTTGTCGCAGGGCCTAACTATGGCTACACCTTC,CASLVAGPNYGYTF
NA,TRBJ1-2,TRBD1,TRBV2,TGTGCCAGCAGAGGACAGGTACATGGCTACACCTTC,CASRGQVHGYTF
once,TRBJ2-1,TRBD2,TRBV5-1,TGCGCCAGCAGCTCGCGACGCGGGAGCGGCTACAATGAGCAGTTCTTC,CASSSRRGSGYNEQFF
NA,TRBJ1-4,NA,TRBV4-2,TGTGCCAGCAGCCAGGACAGTTTTAATGAAAAACTGTTTTTT,CASSQDSFNEKLFF
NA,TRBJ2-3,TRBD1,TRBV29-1,TGCAGCGCCTCGACAGGGGGCATCGGCACAGATACGCAGTATTTT,CSASTGGIGTDTQYF
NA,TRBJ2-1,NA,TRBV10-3,TGTGCCATCAGTGGTTGGCAGGGTGACGAGCAGTTCTTC,CAISGWQGDEQFF
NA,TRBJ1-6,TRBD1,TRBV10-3,TGTGCCATCAGTGAGCCTGGACAGGGAAATTCACCCCTCCACTTT,CAISEPGQGNSPLHF
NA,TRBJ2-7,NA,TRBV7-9,TGTGCCAGCAGCCCAAGCGGGCTAGGGGACTACGAGCAGTACTTC,CASSPSGLGDYEQYF
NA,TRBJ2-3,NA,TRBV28,TGTGCCAGCAGATCTCCTAGCACAGTTACGCAGTATTTT,CASRSPSTVTQYF
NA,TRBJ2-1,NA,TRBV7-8,TGTGCCAGCACAGTCGGAAACCTGGGGGGATGGTACAATGAGCAGTTCTTC,CASTVGNLGGWYNEQFF
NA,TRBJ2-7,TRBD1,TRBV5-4,TGTGCCAGCAGCTTGGCAACAGGGGAAGAGCAGTACTTC,CASSLATGEEQYF
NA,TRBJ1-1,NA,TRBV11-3,TGTGCCAGCAGCTTAGGCACGGGCACTGAAGCTTTCTTT,CASSLGTGTEAFF
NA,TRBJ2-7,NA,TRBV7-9,TGTGCCAGCAGCTCCCCTCGCCAGGGGCCAGGCTCCTACGAGCAGTACTTC,CASSSPRQGPGSYEQYF
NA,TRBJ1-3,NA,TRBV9,TGTGCCAGCAGCGTAGGCGAGACTCCGAGCTCTGGAAACACCATATATTTT,CASSVGETPSSGNTIYF
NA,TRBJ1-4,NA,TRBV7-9,TGTGCCAGCAGCTTAGATCGGACCGTCCGGGGGAATGAAAAACTGTTTTTT,CASSLDRTVRGNEKLFF
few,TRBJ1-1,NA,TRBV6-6,TGTGCCAGCAGTTCCTGGGACAAGAACACTGAAGCTTTCTTT,CASSSWDKNTEAFF
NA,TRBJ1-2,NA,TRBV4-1,TGCGCCAGCAGCCAAGATGGGCCAGGTCTTAAGGGCTACACCTTC,CASSQDGPGLKGYTF
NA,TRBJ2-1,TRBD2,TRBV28,TGTGCCAGCAGTCCGAGCGGGAGAGGATTGAATGAGCAGTTCTTC,CASSPSGRGLNEQFF
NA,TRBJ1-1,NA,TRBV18,TGTGCCAGCTCACCATTCTCCGACACTGAAGCTTTCTTT,CASSPFSDTEAFF
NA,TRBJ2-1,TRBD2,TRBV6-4,TGTGCCAGCAGTGACTCTGCTAGCGGGGGCAATGAGCAGTTCTTC,CASSDSASGGNEQFF
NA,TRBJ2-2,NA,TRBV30,TGTGCCTGGAGTCCCAGGGGTTTGGACACCGGGGAGCTGTTTTTT,CAWSPRGLDTGELFF
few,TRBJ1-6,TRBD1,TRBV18,TGTGCCAGCTCACAGGGACAGACCAATTCACCCCTCCACTTT,CASSQGQTNSPLHF
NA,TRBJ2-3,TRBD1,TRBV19,TGTGCCAGTAGGCTCGGGACAGGAAGAGCACAAGATACGCAGTATTTT,CASRLGTGRAQDTQYF
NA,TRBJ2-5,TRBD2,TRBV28,TGTGCCAGCAGTCTCATAGAGCAGGGAGGGCTGGAGACCCAGTACTTC,CASSLIEQGGLETQYF
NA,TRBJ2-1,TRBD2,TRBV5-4,TGTGCCAGCAGCTTGGCTAGCGGGAGATTGTATGAGCAGTTCTTC,CASSLASGRLYEQFF
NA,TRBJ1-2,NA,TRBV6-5,TGTGCCAGCACCAAAACAGGATTCTATGGCTACACCTTC,CASTKTGFYGYTF
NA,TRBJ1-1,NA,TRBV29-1,TGCAGCGTGGACGAGGGCATGAACACTGAAGCTTTCTTT,CSVDEGMNTEAFF
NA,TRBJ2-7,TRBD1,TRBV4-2,TGTGCCAGCAGCCAACACCAGGGGGATCTGTCCTACGAGCAGTACTTC,CASSQHQGDLSYEQYF
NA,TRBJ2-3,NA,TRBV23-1,TGCGCCAGCCCTTTTGAGGGTCCTAGCACAGATACGCAGTATTTT,CASPFEGPSTDTQYF
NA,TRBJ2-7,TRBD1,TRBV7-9,TGTGCCAGCAGCTTTGGGACAGCATCCTACGAGCAGTACTTC,CASSFGTASYEQYF
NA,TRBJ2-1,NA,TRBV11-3,TGTGCCAGCAGCTTAGACGGTAACAATGAGCAGTTCTTC,CASSLDGNNEQFF
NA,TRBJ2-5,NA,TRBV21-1,TGTGCCAGCAGAAACCGGGGGACCCACGGAGAGACCCAGTACTTC,CASRNRGTHGETQYF
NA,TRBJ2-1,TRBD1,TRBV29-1,TGCAGCGTTGGCTCGGCAGGGGGTTCCTACAATGAGCAGTTCTTC,CSVGSAGGSYNEQFF
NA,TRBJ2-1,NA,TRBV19,TGTGCCAGTAGTATAGAGGGCTTCAGCTCCTACAATGAGCAGTTCTTC,CASSIEGFSSYNEQFF
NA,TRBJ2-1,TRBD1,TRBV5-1,TGCGCCAGCAGCTTCACCGCAGGGGGTCTTTACAATGAGCAGTTCTTC,CASSFTAGGLYNEQFF
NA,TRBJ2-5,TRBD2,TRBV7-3,TGTGCCAGCAGCCCAAATAGTGCTAGCGGGGAAGAGACCCAGTACTTC,CASSPNSASGEETQYF
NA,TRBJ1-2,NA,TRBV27,TGTGCCAGCAGTGCCTCCATCGGGATCTATGGCTACACCTTC,CASSASIGIYGYTF
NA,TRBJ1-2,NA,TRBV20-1,TGCAGTACCTTTATTCCCGGCACCTTC,CSTFIPGTF
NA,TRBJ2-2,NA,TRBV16,TGTGCCAGCAGCCTTCTAGCGTCGAACACCGGGGAGCTGTTTTTT,CASSLLASNTGELFF
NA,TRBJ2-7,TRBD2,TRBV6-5,TGTGCCAGCTCTCCGGGACTAGCGGGATTCTACGAGCAGTACTTC,CASSPGLAGFYEQYF
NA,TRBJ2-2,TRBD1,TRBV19,TGTGCCACCTCCGGGACAGTAAACACCGGGGAGCTGTTTTTT,CATSGTVNTGELFF
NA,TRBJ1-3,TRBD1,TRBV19,TGTGCCAGTAGTACCGGACCTCCAGGGACAGCTGGAAACACCATATATTTT,CASSTGPPGTAGNTIYF
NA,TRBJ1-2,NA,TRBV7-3,TGTGCCAGCAGCCCCGGGACACCTGCTAACTATGGCTACACCTTC,CASSPGTPANYGYTF
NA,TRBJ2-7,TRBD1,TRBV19,TGTGCCAGTAGTCCGGACAGGGGGCTGGTCTACGAGCAGTACTTC,CASSPDRGLVYEQYF
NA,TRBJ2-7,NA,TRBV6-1,TGTGCCATATCACCCCAACAGGGTAGCTCCTACGAGCAGTACTTC,CAISPQQGSSYEQYF
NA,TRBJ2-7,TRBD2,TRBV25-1,TGTGCCAGCAGTGCCTTGACTAGCGGCTTCTACGAGCAGTACTTC,CASSALTSGFYEQYF
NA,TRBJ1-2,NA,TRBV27,TGTGCCAGCAGTAGGGAAAGGGGGGGGTGGTATGGCTACACCTTC,CASSRERGGWYGYTF
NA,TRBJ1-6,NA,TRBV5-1,TGCGCCAGCAGCTTGACGCAGGGCCTTTCACCCCTCCACTTT,CASSLTQGLSPLHF
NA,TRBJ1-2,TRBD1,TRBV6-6,TGTGCCAGCAGGGGACAGACTAACTATGGCTACACCTTC,CASRGQTNYGYTF
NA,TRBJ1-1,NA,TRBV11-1,TGTGCCAGCAGCTTAGTGTCAGGGAACACTGAAGCTTTCTTT,CASSLVSGNTEAFF